A single sample is the source of the 11 T cell receptor beta chains below, sequenced in a study of blood T cell repertoires in COVID-19. Sequenced by immunoSEQ multiplex PCR; TCRdb stores in-frame clones only, minus some. The sample has 350,000 to 550,000 clones; around 87% are singletons. Sequencing was done on a sample of PBMCs or T cells enriched from blood (not recorded which). The source of these receptors is a man aged 30 to 45 who had recovered from COVID-19.

The V call is TRBV6-5, the J call TRBJ1-3, with a possible D match to TRBD1 (6 bases). The V and J ends lost 4 bases and 2 bases respectively, with 12 bases between them. The germline CDR1 and CDR2 sequences are MNHEY and SVGAGI. The CDR3 totals 15 residues. The chain's CDR3 is CASSSSRGTGNTIYF. In DNA, the CDR3 is TGTGCCAGCAGTTCGAGTAGGGGGACTGGAAACACCATATATTTT.

This clone was seen a few times. The rearrangement links TRBV9 to TRBJ2-3; 7 nucleotides agree with TRBD1. Germline CDR1 and CDR2: SGDLS and YYNGEE. V lost 3 bases, J lost 4 bases, and 8 bases stayed unmatched. The CDR3 has 15 residues. The CDR3 DNA sequence: TGTGCCAGCAGCGAGATCGACAGGGTCGCAGATACGCAGTATTTT. Protein product: CASSEIDRVADTQYF.

This chain joins TRBV7-2 and TRBJ1-3; possibly TRBD1 for D (5 bases). The CDR3 is 14 amino acids. Deletions cut 2 bases from V and 3 bases from J, with 8 bases between. The germline V gene encodes CDR1 SGHTA and CDR2 FQGNSA. The chain's CDR3 is CASSLPGFGNTIYF. The DNA for the CDR3 is TGTGCCAGCAGCTTACCAGGGTTTGGAAACACCATATATTTT.

This clone is a singleton in its sample. V and J are TRBV6-2 or TRBV6-3 and TRBJ1-2, with a weak D call TRBD1 (6 bases). Germline V lookup: CDR1 MNHEY, CDR2 SVGEGT. CDR3 size: 14 residues. Trimming removed 2 bases from V and 4 bases from J, with 11 bases in between. CDR3 residues: CASSYQQGGYGYTF. The CDR3 DNA reads as TGTGCCAGCAGTTACCAACAGGGTGGCTATGGCTACACCTTC.

The CDR3 bases are TGTGCCAGCAGCGTAACGATAGCGGGAGAGCAGTACTTC. Translation: CASSVTIAGEQYF. V and J are TRBV9 and TRBJ2-7, with 8 positions matching TRBD2. CDR1 and CDR2 from the germline V gene are SGDLS and YYNGEE. The CDR3 length is 13 residues. Trimming took 1 base from V and 7 from J; bases not matched to a gene: 4.

This clone has just a few counts. This chain joins TRBV7-2 and TRBJ2-2, with 10 bases lining up with TRBD2. After removal of 6 bases from V and 6 bases from J, the junction contained 10 bases not matched to a gene. Germline CDR1 SGHTA, CDR2 FQGNSA. The CDR3 spans 16 residues. CDR3 region: CASSTGTSGISGELFF. The DNA for the CDR3 is TGTGCCAGCAGTACCGGCACTAGCGGGATTTCCGGGGAGCTGTTTTTT. The variable domain in full, with the rest retrieved from reference TRBV7-2 and TRBJ2-2, is GAGVSQSPSNKVTEKGKDVELRCDPISGHTALYWYRQSLGQGLEFLIYFQGNSAPDKSGLPSDRFSAERTGGSVSTLTIQRTQQEDSAVYLCASSTGTSGISGELFFGEGSRLTVL.

This chain joins TRBV19 and TRBJ1-2; tentative D call: TRBD1 (5 bases). The ends were cut back, 4 bases at V and 0 bases at J, with 12 bases in the middle. This CDR3 is 15 amino acids long. Per germline, CDR1 LNHDA and CDR2 SQIVND (reference sequence). CDR3 sequence (DNA): TGTGCCAGTAGTACACCAGGGCGAGCTAACTATGGCTACACCTTC. Translating it yields CASSTPGRANYGYTF.

The rearrangement links TRBV5-1 to TRBJ2-7; TRBD2 is a possible D gene (5 bases). The V end was cut by 2 bases, the J end by 3 bases, with 9 bases between. The CDR3 extends over 13 amino acids. Germline V lookup: CDR1 SGHRS, CDR2 YFSETQ. The CDR3: CASSFTSNYEQYF. The CDR3 DNA sequence: TGCGCCAGCAGCTTTACTAGTAACTACGAGCAGTACTTC.

V gene TRBV4-1 combines with J gene TRBJ2-7; 9 nucleotides align to TRBD2. Looked up from germline, CDR1 is MGHRA and CDR2 is YSYEKL. J was trimmed by 0 bases and V by 1 base; bases with no gene match: 7. CDR3 size: 17 residues. The CDR3: CASSQAHTSGYSYEQYF. For the CDR3, the DNA is TGCGCCAGCAGCCAAGCCCATACTAGCGGGTACTCCTACGAGCAGTACTTC.

The rearrangement joins TRBV30 to TRBJ1-5; TRBD1 aligns across 8 bases. From germline, CDR1 is GTSNPN and CDR2 SVGIG (reference sequence). The V gene end was trimmed by 2 bases and the J gene end by 4 bases; junction bases not matched to a gene: 10. This CDR3 is built from 16 residues. The CDR3 DNA follows: TGTGCCTGGAGTCCGCCCTTCCGGGACAGGAATCAGCCCCAGCATTTT. Translation: CAWSPPFRDRNQPQHF.

The chain recombines TRBV30 with TRBJ1-5; possibly TRBD1 for D (5 bases). This CDR3 is 13 amino acids long. The V gene's germline CDR1 is GTSNPN and CDR2 SVGIG (reference sequence). Trimming cost V 0 bases and J 7 bases, with 10 bases left between them. The CDR3 bases are TGTGCCTGGAGTGTCAGGGTCTGGCAGCCCCAGCATTTT. Translation gives CAWSVRVWQPQHF.